Listed here are 19 T cell receptor beta chains from one sample, sequenced in a study of blood T cell repertoires in COVID-19. The table came from immunoSEQ multiplex PCR; TCRdb's copy has only in-frame clones and leaves some out. The sample has a few hundred thousand clones; 82% are singletons. Sequenced material: peripheral blood. Receptors were obtained from a woman aged 18-29 years with acute or convalescent COVID-19.

The V and J genes are TRBV27 and TRBJ2-7, with TRBD1 matching 8 bases. V lost 5 bases and J lost 4; bases outside the gene matches: 7. Germline V gives CDR1 MNHEY, CDR2 SMNVEV (reference sequence). The CDR3 is 14 amino acids. The CDR3 loop reads CASSDPGGGYEQYF. The CDR3, as DNA: TGTGCCAGCAGTGACCCAGGGGGCGGGTACGAGCAGTACTTC.

The chain couples TRBV2 to TRBJ2-3, with D possibly matching TRBD2 (6 bases). The CDR3 spans 15 residues. Per germline, CDR1 SNHLY and CDR2 FYNNEI. With 5 bases removed from V and 0 bases from J, the gap between germline ends came to 12 bases. The CDR3 spells CASSLFGGSTDTQYF. CDR3 nucleotide sequence: TGTGCCAGCAGTCTTTTCGGGGGTAGCACAGATACGCAGTATTTT.

The chain is built from TRBV2 and TRBJ2-3, with TRBD1 as a possible D gene (6 bases). V lost 4 bases and J lost 0, with 14 bases in between. Per the germline V gene, CDR1 is SNHLY and CDR2 is FYNNEI. This CDR3 region has 16 residues. CDR3 DNA sequence: TGTGCCAGCAGTGTTAGGGACAAAACTAGCACAGATACGCAGTATTTT. Residues: CASSVRDKTSTDTQYF.

The rearrangement joins TRBV5-1 to TRBJ2-7; 7 bases match TRBD1. CDR3 length: 14 residues. Losses at the gene ends were 5 bases for V and 2 bases for J; bases not matched to a gene: 7. The germline gives CDR1 SGHRS, CDR2 YFSETQ. This CDR3 is CASSRTTGTYEQYF. In nucleotides, the CDR3 is TGCGCCAGCAGTCGTACGACAGGGACCTACGAGCAGTACTTC.

This chain joins TRBV19 and TRBJ1-5, with D maybe TRBD1 (5 bases). Per the germline V gene, CDR1 is LNHDA and CDR2 is SQIVND (reference sequence). Deletions cut 2 bases from V and 7 bases from J, with 21 bases between. The CDR3 covers 17 residues. CDR3 in amino acids: CASSIYGTGRGRQPQHF. The CDR3 nucleotides are TGTGCCAGTAGTATATACGGGACGGGGAGGGGCAGGCAGCCCCAGCATTTT.

This chain joins TRBV30 and TRBJ1-5; D is possibly TRBD1 (6 bases). This CDR3 is 13 amino acids long. V gave up 8 bases and J gave up 9 bases, with 20 bases separating them. CDR1 GTSNPN and CDR2 SVGIG come from the germline V gene (reference sequence). CDR3 region: CAAQKGGSPPQHF. CDR3 DNA: TGTGCCGCCCAAAAAGGGGGAAGTCCGCCCCAGCATTTT. The variable domain in full, with the rest retrieved from reference TRBV30 and TRBJ1-5, is SQTIHQWPATLVQPVGSPLSLECTVEGTSNPNLYWYRQAAGRGLQLLFYSVGIGQISSEVPQNLSASRPQDRQFILSSKKLLLSDSGFYLCAAQKGGSPPQHFGDGTRLSIL.

This chain links TRBV12-3 or TRBV12-4 with TRBJ1-2, with D possibly TRBD1 on 6 matching bases. CDR3 length equals 13 residues. Deletions cut 6 bases from V and 3 bases from J, with 11 bases between. The DNA for the CDR3 is TGTGCCAGCAGCAAAGGGGGAGACTATGGCTACACCTTC. Residues: CASSKGGDYGYTF.

The V and J genes are TRBV10-2 and TRBJ2-3, with TRBD2 identical over 13 bases. The germline V gene encodes CDR1 WSHSY and CDR2 SAAADI. The CDR3 has 18 residues. Germline trimming cut 6 bases from V and 1 base from J; bases unmatched to any gene: 10. This chain's CDR3 is CASRSGLAGVVGTDTQYF. Here the CDR3 DNA reads TGCGCCAGCAGAAGCGGACTAGCGGGAGTAGTTGGCACAGATACGCAGTATTTT.

The rearrangement joins TRBV25-1 to TRBJ1-2, with a possible D match to TRBD1 (5 bases). Germline V gives CDR1 MGHDK, CDR2 SYGVNS. The V gene lost 8 bases and the J gene lost 2 bases, with 12 bases spanning the gap. The length of the CDR3 is 13 residues. For the CDR3, the DNA is TGTGCCAGCGGTCCAGGGCCCAACTATGGCTACACCTTC. This encodes CASGPGPNYGYTF.

The chain links TRBV4-1 to TRBJ2-7; D is unresolved. This CDR3 has 15 residues. From germline, CDR1 is MGHRA and CDR2 YSYEKL. The germline V and J ends were trimmed by 0 bases and 7 bases, with 16 bases remaining between them. The CDR3: CASSQDRRAPGEQYF. The CDR3 nucleotides are TGCGCCAGCAGCCAAGATAGGAGAGCCCCGGGTGAGCAGTACTTC.

The rearrangement links TRBV5-1 to TRBJ2-2; possible D gene TRBD2, 6 bases. V lost 4 bases and J lost 3, with 10 bases in between. Germline CDR1 and CDR2: SGHRS and YFSETQ. This CDR3 has 14 amino acids. The CDR3 DNA sequence: TGCGCCAGCAGCAGACGACTAGACACCGGGGAGCTGTTTTTT. Translated: CASSRRLDTGELFF. Full variable domain (outside the CDR3, taken from reference TRBV5-1 and TRBJ2-2): KAGVTQTPRYLIKTRGQQVTLSCSPISGHRSVSWYQQTPGQGLQFLFEYFSETQRNKGNFPGRFSGRQFSNSRSEMNVSTLELGDSALYLCASSRRLDTGELFFGEGSRLTVL.

The V call is TRBV19, the J call TRBJ2-5; 12 bases align to TRBD2. The CDR3 runs 15 residues. Trimming cost V 6 bases and J 4 bases; bases outside gene matches: 6. Per the germline V gene, CDR1 is LNHDA and CDR2 is SQIVND (reference sequence). The CDR3 DNA reads TGTGCCAGTAGGGAGACTAGCGGGAGAGGAGAGACCCAGTACTTC. It is translated as CASRETSGRGETQYF.

This chain uses TRBV6-5 with TRBJ2-2; D call uncertain. The V end was cut by 7 bases, the J end by 1 base, with 10 bases between. Germline CDR1 MNHEY, CDR2 SVGAGI. The CDR3 has 14 amino acids. The CDR3 region has the DNA TGTGCCAGCAACAAACAGAAGAACACCGGGGAGCTGTTTTTT. As protein: CASNKQKNTGELFF.

Here the CDR3 DNA reads TGTGCCAGCAGTTACTCCGCAGGGAACACTGAAGCTTTCTTT. Its protein is CASSYSAGNTEAFF. The chain couples TRBV6-6 to TRBJ1-1; no clear D gene. With 0 bases removed from V and 1 base from J, the gap between germline ends came to 6 bases. This CDR3 spans 14 amino acids. Germline lookup yields CDR1 MNHNY and CDR2 SVGAGI (reference sequence).

CDR3 in DNA: TGTGCCAGCAGTACGGCGGGAGGAGGCACCGGGGAGCTGTTTTTT. Its translation: CASSTAGGGTGELFF. This chain uses TRBV6-2 or TRBV6-3 with TRBJ2-2; 8 bases are a match to TRBD2. Germline assignment: CDR1 MNHEY and CDR2 SVGEGT. The length of the CDR3 is 15 residues. Trimming at V came to 5 bases and at J to 4 bases, leaving 6 bases not matched to a gene.

V gene TRBV18 combines with J gene TRBJ1-2, with 7 bases lining up with TRBD1. The germline V gene encodes CDR1 KGHSH and CDR2 LQKENI. The V gene end was trimmed by 5 bases and the J gene end by 8 bases; junction bases not matched to a gene: 14. This CDR3 is 15 amino acids long. The CDR3 region is CASSSQTGTAWGYTF. The CDR3, as DNA: TGTGCCAGCTCATCTCAGACCGGGACAGCCTGGGGCTACACCTTC.

The chain joins TRBV6-1 to TRBJ2-7; TRBD2 agrees at 10 bases. V lost 4 bases to trimming and J lost 4 bases; unmatched junction nucleotides: 10. The germline V gene encodes CDR1 MNHNS and CDR2 SASEGT. The CDR3 has 16 residues. The CDR3 DNA reads as TGTGCCAGCAGTGTCCACCTAGCGGGAGAAGGATACGAGCAGTACTTC. Encoded protein: CASSVHLAGEGYEQYF.

The chain links TRBV28 to TRBJ1-6; D may be TRBD1 (6 bases). Germline V CDR1 and CDR2: MDHEN, SYDVKM. V shed 6 bases and J shed 4 bases, with 16 bases lying between them. The CDR3 length is 16 residues. CDR3 coding DNA: TGTGCCAGCAGCACTGCAGGGGTGACATATAATTCACCCCTCCACTTT. Its protein is CASSTAGVTYNSPLHF.

The J gene is TRBJ2-3, the V gene TRBV6-1; 11 nucleotides match TRBD1. The CDR3 is 19 amino acids. V shed 2 bases, J shed 5 bases, and the junction held 15 bases outside the gene matches. Germline CDR1 MNHNS, CDR2 SASEGT. CDR3 protein: CASSEYGTGGRTTGDTQYF. The CDR3 coding sequence is TGTGCCAGCAGTGAATATGGGACAGGGGGGAGGACTACGGGAGATACGCAGTATTTT.